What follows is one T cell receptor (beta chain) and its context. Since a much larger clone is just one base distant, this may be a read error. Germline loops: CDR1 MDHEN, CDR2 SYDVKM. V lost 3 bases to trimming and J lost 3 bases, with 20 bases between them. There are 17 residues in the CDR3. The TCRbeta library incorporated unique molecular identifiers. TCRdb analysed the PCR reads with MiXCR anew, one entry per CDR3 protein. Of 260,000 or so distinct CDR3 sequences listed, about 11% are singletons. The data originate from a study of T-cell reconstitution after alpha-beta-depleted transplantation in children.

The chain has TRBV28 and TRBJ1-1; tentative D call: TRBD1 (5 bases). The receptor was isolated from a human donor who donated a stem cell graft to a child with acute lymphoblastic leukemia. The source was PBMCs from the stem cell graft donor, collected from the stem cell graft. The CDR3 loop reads CASSFPQGRAAYTEAFF. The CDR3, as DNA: TGTGCCAGCAGTTTTCCGCAGGGAAGGGCAGCGTACACTGAAGCTTTCTTT.